The T cell receptor beta chain under discussion was sequenced for a study of blood T cell repertoires in COVID-19. Whole-study context: From the United States, Italy and Spain came samples of acute and convalescent COVID-19.

The CDR3 is made up of 15 amino acids. The V and J ends lost 2 bases and 0 bases respectively, with 10 bases between them. CDR1 is KGHSH, CDR2 LQKENI, per germline. Here immunoSEQ multiplex PCR was the method, and the copy in TCRdb shows in-frame clones only, minus some. The repertoire holds approximately 220,000 clones, with 75% to 90% as singletons. Among Cohort 3 donors, those recovered had two negative PCRs, clearance, or symptom resolution. The chain carries TRBV18 and TRBJ1-1, with D possibly TRBD1 on 6 matching bases. This TCR came from a man aged 35 to 55 who had recovered from COVID-19. The sample consisted of PBMCs or T cells enriched from blood (not recorded which). The CDR3: CASSPSDRMNTEAFF. CDR3 bases: TGTGCCAGCTCACCATCCGACAGGATGAACACTGAAGCTTTCTTT.